These 3 T cell receptor beta chains were all obtained from the same sample, sequenced in a study of T-cell reconstitution after alpha-beta-depleted transplantation in children. The TCRbeta library incorporated unique molecular identifiers. Via MiXCR, TCRdb re-called the PCR reads, giving one row per CDR3 protein. Here the sample spans around 700,000 distinct CDR3 sequences, less than 15% being singletons. The sequenced sample was PBMCs, obtained before TCRalphabeta/CD19-depleted stem cell transplant. The receptors shown here come from a girl aged 2 to 9 with congenital amegakaryocytic thrombocytopenia, due to receive a stem cell transplant.

The genes are TRBV27 and TRBJ1-5; 7 bases fit TRBD1. The CDR3 sequence is 16 residues long. The junction had 10 bases not matched to a gene; V was cut back by 4 bases and J by 4 bases. The V gene's germline CDR1 is MNHEY and CDR2 SMNVEV (reference sequence). The CDR3 reads CASSSPFRGQNQPQHF. CDR3 sequence (DNA): TGTGCCAGCAGTTCACCTTTTAGGGGGCAGAATCAGCCCCAGCATTTT.

This sequence joins TRBV29-1 and TRBJ2-2; no definite D call. Germline CDR1 SQVTM, CDR2 ANQGSEA. V lost 1 base and J 0 bases, leaving 3 bases between the germline ends. CDR3 length: 13 amino acids. The CDR3 reads CSVEAANTGELFF. The CDR3 DNA reads as TGCAGCGTTGAAGCGGCGAACACCGGGGAGCTGTTTTTT.

This clonotype was seen repeatedly, ten times or more. The rearrangement joins TRBV5-1 to TRBJ2-3, with 7 bases fitting TRBD2. The CDR3 length is 16 residues. Germline CDR1 SGHRS, CDR2 YFSETQ. Germline trimming cut 4 bases from V and 0 bases from J; bases unmatched to any gene: 8. The CDR3 region is CASSMRAGVSTDTQYF. The CDR3 DNA reads TGCGCCAGCAGCATGAGGGCGGGAGTGAGCACAGATACGCAGTATTTT. The variable domain in full, completed from reference TRBV5-1 and TRBJ2-3, reads KAGVTQTPRYLIKTRGQQVTLSCSPISGHRSVSWYQQTPGQGLQFLFEYFSETQRNKGNFPGRFSGRQFSNSRSEMNVSTLELGDSALYLCASSMRAGVSTDTQYFGPGTRLTVL.